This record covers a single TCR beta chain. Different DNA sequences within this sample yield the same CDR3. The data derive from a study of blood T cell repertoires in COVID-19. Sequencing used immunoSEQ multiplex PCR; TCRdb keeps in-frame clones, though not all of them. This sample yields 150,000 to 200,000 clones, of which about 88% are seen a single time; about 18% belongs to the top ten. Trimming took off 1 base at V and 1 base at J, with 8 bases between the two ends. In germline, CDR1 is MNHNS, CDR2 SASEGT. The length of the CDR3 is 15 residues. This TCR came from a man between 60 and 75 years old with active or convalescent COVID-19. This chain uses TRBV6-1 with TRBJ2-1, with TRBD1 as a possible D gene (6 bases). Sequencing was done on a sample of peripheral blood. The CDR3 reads CASSEGTVSYNEQFF. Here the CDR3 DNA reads TGTGCCAGCAGTGAAGGGACAGTTTCCTACAATGAGCAGTTCTTC.